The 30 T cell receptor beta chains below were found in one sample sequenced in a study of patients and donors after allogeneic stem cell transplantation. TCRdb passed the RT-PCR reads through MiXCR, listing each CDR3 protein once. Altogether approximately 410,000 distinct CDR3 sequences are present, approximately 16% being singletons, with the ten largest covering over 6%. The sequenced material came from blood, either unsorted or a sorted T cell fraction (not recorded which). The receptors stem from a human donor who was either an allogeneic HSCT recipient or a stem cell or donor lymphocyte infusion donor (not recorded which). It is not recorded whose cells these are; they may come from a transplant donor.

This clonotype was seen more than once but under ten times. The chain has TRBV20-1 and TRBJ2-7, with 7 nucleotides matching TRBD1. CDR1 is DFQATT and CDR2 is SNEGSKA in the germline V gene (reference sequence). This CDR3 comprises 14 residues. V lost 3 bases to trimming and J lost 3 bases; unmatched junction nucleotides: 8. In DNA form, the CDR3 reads TGCAGTGCTAGGGCTTACGGGACAGTCTACGAGCAGTACTTC. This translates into CSARAYGTVYEQYF.

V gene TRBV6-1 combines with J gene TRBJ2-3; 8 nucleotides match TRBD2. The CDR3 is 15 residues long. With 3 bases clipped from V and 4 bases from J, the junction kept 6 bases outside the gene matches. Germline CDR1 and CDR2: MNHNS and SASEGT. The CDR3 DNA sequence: TGTGCCAGCAGTGACCCGGGAGGGGTTGCAGATACGCAGTATTTT. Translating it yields CASSDPGGVADTQYF.

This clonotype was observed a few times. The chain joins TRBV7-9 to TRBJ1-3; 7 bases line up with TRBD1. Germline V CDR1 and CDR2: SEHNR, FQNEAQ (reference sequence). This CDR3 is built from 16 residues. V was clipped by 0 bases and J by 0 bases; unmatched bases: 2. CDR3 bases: TGTGCCAGCAGCTTAGCCCGGGACAGCTCTGGAAACACCATATATTTT. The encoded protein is CASSLARDSSGNTIYF.

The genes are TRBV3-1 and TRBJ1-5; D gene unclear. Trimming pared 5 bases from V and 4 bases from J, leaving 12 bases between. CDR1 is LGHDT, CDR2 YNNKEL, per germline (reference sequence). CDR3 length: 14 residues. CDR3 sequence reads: CASSGEGRNQPQHF. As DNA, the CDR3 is TGTGCCAGCAGCGGGGAGGGTAGAAATCAGCCCCAGCATTTT.

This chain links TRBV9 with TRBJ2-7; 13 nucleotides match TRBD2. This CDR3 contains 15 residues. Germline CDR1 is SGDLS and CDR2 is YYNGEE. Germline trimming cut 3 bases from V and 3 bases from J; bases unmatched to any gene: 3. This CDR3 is CASSAGLAGLYEQYF. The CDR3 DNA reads TGTGCCAGCAGCGCGGGACTAGCGGGGCTCTACGAGCAGTACTTC.

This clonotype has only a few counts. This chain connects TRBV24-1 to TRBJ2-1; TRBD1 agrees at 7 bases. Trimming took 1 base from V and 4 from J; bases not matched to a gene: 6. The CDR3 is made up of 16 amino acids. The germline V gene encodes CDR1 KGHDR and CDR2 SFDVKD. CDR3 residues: CATSDFPGTEYNEQFF. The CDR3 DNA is TGTGCCACCAGTGATTTTCCCGGGACAGAATACAATGAGCAGTTCTTC.

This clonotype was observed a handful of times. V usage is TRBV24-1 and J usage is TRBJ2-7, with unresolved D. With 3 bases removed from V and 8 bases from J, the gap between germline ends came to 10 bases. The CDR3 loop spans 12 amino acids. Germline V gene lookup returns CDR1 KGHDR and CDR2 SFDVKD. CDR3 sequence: CATSDSRSKQYF. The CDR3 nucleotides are TGTGCCACCAGTGATAGCCGTTCCAAGCAGTACTTC.

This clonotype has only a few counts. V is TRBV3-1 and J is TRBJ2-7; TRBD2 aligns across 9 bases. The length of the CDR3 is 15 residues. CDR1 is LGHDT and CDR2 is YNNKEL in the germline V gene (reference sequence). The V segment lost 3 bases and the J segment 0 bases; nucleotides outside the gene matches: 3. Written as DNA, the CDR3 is TGTGCCAGCAGCCAGGGGACTAGCCGCTCCTACGAGCAGTACTTC. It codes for CASSQGTSRSYEQYF.

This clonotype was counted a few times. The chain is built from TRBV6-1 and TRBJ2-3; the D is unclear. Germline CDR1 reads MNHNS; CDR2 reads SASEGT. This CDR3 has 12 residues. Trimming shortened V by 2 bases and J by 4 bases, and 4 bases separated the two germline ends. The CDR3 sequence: CASSETADTQYF. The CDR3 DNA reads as TGTGCCAGCAGTGAAACCGCAGATACGCAGTATTTT.

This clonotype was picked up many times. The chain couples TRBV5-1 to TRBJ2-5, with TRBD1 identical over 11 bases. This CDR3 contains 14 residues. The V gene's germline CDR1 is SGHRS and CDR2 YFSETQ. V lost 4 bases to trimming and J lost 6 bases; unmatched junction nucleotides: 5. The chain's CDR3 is CASSQGQGAKTQYF. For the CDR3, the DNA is TGCGCCAGCAGCCAAGGACAGGGGGCAAAGACCCAGTACTTC.

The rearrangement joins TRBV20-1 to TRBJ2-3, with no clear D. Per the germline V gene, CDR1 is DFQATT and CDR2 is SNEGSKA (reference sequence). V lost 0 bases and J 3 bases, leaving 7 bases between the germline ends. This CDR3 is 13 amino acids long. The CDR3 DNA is TGCAGTGCTAGAGAAGACCGAACAGATACGCAGTATTTT. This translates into CSAREDRTDTQYF.

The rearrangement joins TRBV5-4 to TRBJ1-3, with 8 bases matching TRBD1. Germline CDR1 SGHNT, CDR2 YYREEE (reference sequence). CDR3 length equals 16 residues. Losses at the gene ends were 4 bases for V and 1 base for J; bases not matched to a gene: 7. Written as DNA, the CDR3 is TGTGCCAGCAGCCCCACAAGACAGGGGTCTGGAAACACCATATATTTT. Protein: CASSPTRQGSGNTIYF. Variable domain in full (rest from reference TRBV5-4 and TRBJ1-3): ETGVTQSPTHLIKTRGQQVTLRCSSQSGHNTVSWYQQALGQGPQFIFQYYREEENGRGNFPPRFSGLQFPNYSSELNVNALELDDSALYLCASSPTRQGSGNTIYFGEGSWLTVV.

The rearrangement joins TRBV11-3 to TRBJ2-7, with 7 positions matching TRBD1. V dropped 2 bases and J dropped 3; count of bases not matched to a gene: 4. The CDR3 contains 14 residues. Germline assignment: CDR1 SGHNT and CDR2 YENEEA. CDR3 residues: CASSLWDSRYEQYF. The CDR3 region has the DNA TGTGCCAGCAGCTTATGGGACAGTCGCTACGAGCAGTACTTC.

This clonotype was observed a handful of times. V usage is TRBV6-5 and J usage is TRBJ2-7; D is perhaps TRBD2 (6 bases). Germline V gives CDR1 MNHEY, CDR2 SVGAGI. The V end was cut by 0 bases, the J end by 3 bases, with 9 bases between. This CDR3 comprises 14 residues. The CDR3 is CASSYSTGVYEQYF. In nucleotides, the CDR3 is TGTGCCAGCAGTTACTCCACGGGGGTCTACGAGCAGTACTTC.

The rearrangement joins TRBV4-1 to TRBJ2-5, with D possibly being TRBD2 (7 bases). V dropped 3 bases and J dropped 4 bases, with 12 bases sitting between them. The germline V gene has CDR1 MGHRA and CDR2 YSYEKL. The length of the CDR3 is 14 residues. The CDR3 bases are TGCGCCAGCAGCCATCGGGGGGCAAGAGAGACCCAGTACTTC. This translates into CASSHRGARETQYF.

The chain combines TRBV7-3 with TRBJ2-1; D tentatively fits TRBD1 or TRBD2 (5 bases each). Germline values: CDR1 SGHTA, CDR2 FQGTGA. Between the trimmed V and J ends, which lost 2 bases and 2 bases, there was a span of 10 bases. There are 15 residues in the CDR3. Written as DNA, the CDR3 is TGTGCCAGCAGCTTACGAGGGGTTCCCTACAATGAGCAGTTCTTC. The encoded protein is CASSLRGVPYNEQFF.

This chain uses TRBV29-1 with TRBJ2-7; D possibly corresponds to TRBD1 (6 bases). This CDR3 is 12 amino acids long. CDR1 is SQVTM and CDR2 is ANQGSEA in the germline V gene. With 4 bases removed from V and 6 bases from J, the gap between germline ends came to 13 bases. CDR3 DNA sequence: TGCAGCGTTGGGACAGAAGGGGTCGAGCAGTACTTC. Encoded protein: CSVGTEGVEQYF.

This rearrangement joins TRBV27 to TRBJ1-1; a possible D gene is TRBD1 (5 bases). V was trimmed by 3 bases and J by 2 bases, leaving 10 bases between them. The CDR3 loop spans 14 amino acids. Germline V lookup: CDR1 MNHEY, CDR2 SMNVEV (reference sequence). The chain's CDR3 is CASSFEGRNTEAFF. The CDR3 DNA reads TGTGCCAGCAGTTTCGAGGGGAGAAACACTGAAGCTTTCTTT.

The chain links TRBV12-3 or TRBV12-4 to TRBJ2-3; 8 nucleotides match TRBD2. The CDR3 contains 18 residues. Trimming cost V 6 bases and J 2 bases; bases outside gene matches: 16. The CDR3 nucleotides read TGTGCCAGCAGAGCGGGCCGGGGGACGGGGGGGCTCACAGATACGCAGTATTTT. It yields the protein CASRAGRGTGGLTDTQYF.

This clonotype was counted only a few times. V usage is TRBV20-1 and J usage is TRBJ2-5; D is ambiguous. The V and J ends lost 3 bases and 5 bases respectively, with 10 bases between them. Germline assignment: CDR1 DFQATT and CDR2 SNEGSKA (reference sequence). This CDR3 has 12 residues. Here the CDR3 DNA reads TGCAGTGCTAGCGCCCACCGGGAGACCCAGTACTTC. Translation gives CSASAHRETQYF.

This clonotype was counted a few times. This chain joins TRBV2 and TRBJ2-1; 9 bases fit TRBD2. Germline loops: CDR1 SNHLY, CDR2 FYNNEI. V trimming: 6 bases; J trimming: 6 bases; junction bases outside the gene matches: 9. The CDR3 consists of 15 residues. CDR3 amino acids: CASRPLAGGFNEQFF. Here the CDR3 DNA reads TGTGCCAGCAGGCCGCTGGCGGGAGGGTTCAATGAGCAGTTCTTC.

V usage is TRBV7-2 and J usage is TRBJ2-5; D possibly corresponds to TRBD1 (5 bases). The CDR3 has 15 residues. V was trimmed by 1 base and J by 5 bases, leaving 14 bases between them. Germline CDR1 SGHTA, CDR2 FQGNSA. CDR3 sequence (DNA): TGTGCCAGCAGCTTAGGGGGCGGTGGTGGGGAGACCCAGTACTTC. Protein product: CASSLGGGGGETQYF.

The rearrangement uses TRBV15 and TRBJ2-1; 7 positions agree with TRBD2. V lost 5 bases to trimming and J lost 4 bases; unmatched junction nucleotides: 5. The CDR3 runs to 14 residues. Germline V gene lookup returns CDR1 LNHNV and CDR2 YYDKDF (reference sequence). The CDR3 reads CATSLGGGYNEQFF. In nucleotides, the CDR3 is TGTGCCACCAGCCTGGGGGGGGGGTACAATGAGCAGTTCTTC.

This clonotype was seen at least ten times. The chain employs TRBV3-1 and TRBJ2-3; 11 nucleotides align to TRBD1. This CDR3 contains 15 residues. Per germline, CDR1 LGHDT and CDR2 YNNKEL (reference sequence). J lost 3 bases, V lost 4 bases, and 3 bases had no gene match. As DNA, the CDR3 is TGTGCCAGCAGCCCCCGGGACAGGGGGACAGATACGCAGTATTTT. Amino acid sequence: CASSPRDRGTDTQYF.

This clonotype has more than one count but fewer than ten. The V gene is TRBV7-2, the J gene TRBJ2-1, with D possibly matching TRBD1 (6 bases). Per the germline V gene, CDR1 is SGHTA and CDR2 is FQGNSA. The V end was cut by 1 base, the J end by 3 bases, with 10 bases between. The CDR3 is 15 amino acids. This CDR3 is CASSLVRGSYNEQFF. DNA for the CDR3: TGTGCCAGCAGCTTAGTGAGGGGGAGCTACAATGAGCAGTTCTTC.

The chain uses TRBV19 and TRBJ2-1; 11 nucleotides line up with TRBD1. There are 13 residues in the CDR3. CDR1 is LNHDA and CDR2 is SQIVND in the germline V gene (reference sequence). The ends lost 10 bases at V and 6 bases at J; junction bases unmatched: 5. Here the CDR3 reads CATGQGAINEQFF. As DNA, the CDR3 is TGTGCCACCGGACAGGGGGCGATCAATGAGCAGTTCTTC.

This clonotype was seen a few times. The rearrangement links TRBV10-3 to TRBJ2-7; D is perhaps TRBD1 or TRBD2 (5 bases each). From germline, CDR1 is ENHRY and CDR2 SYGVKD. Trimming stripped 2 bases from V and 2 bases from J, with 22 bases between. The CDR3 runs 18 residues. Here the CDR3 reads CAISEPGPPQRLTYEQYF. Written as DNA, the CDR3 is TGTGCCATCAGTGAGCCGGGACCACCGCAGCGGCTTACCTACGAGCAGTACTTC.

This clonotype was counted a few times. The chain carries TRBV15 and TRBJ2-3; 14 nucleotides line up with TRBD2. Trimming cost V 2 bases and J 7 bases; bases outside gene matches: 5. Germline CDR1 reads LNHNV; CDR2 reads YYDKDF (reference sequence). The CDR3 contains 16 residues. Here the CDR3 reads CATSRKGLAGVNTQYF. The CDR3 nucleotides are TGTGCCACCAGCAGAAAGGGACTAGCGGGGGTAAATACGCAGTATTTT.

The DNA of the CDR3 is TGTGCCAGCAAAGGGACCCTACAAGCGGGGGGCTACGAGCAGTACTTC. Its protein product is CASKGTLQAGGYEQYF. The V gene is TRBV7-2, the J gene TRBJ2-7; 9 bases match TRBD2. Germline V gene lookup returns CDR1 SGHTA and CDR2 FQGNSA. Losses at the gene ends were 7 bases for V and 3 bases for J; bases not matched to a gene: 13. The CDR3 covers 16 residues.

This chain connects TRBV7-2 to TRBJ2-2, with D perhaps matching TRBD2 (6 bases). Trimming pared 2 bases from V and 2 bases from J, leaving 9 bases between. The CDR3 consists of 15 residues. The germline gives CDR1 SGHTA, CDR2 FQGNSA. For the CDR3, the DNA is TGTGCCAGCAGCTTAACTAGCCTCAACACCGGGGAGCTGTTTTTT. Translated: CASSLTSLNTGELFF.